This entry concerns a single T cell receptor (beta chain). Its antigen target is currently unknown. No qualities accompany the bases; no much larger clone lies one base away. The data originate from a study of T cell therapy after organ transplantation (dated by TCRdb to between 2018 and 2020). About the investigation overall: Therapy products were autologous CMV-specific T cells expanded in vitro for about 15 days with a peptide pool of 30 HLA class I and II CMV epitopes. Across 2 to 6 intravenous infusions, patients got a median of 1.92 x 10^8 CMV-specific T cells. Of the approximately ten patients, eight were classified as clinical responders and two were classified as nonresponders. Patients were given up to 6 doses of T cells at 2-week intervals and were followed for over 25 weeks after finishing therapy. Short-term post-therapy blood samples were collected 4 to 8 weeks after completion of therapy. An open-label phase I trial of autologous CMV-specific adoptive T cell therapy in solid-organ transplant recipients was the basis for the study, which was a follow-up TRBV repertoire analysis. Of the approximately eleven patients, only 7 or 8 had long-term post-therapy samples available.

Reading the label with the study, this specimen's time point is: 4-8 weeks after completion of therapy. The patients had received solid-organ transplants and had drug-resistant/recurrent cytomegalovirus. Ten of the trial participants were picked for repertoire analysis depending on whether post-therapy peripheral blood mononuclear cells were available. Viable CD3+CD8+CD4- lymphocytes were sorted from PBMCs on a BD FACSAria III. The Qiagen DNeasy Kit was used to extract genomic DNA from the sorted cells. Using the immunoSEQ two-step, bias-controlled multiplex PCR assay, TRB CDR3 regions were amplified from genomic DNA. Sequencing of CDR3 libraries was carried out on an Illumina NextSeq 500. In the authors' own workflow: The immunoSEQ Analyzer platform handled the initial alignment and bioinformatics, which included bias normalization against synthetic CDR3 analogs. Annotation of V, D and J genes followed the definitions in the IMGT database. Further TRBV analyses used VDJtools version 1.1.10 and the R package tcR version 2.2.1.11 with default settings. GLIPH analysis was performed with version 1.0 using default settings. For CDR3 sequences with at least 5 reads, significant changes in clonotype frequency were assessed with a 2-sided binomial test and Benjamini-Hochberg correction (alpha = 0.01). This is the immuneACCESS table as TCRdb keeps it, with only in-frame sequences that have V and J called. A part of the clones is gone; compared with another copy, unresolved V genes explain less than half, and the rest is unexplained. D and trimming come from the DNA, and the V and J calls and clone size come from that table. This sample gives 20,000 or so clones in total; roughly four fifths of them show up just once. About a tenth of the sample is held by the ten biggest clonotypes.

Trimming takes 4 bases from V and 2 bases from J, and the germline ends sit 9 bases apart. CDR1 and CDR2 are drawn from the germline V gene: MNHEY, SVGAGI. Measured from the cysteine to the phenylalanine, the CDR3 is 13 residues long. The DNA shown is the 39-base CDR3, in frame from base 1. The investigation overall reported the following: The small cohort prevented assessing confounders such as concurrent antirejection and antiviral medications. The small number of expansions detected in nonresponders may reflect reduced sample coverage resulting from poor CD8+ T cell yield. The fold change in CD8 clonality after therapy was inversely correlated with pretherapy clonality, which suggests that less biased repertoires were more open to remodeling. Before therapy, nonresponders had marked clonal expansions, and after therapy the repertoires of nonresponders changed only minimally. Both transferred clonotypes and endogenous clonotypes not detected in the therapy products appeared to be included in post-therapy reconstitution.

The material sequenced was CD8+ T cells from blood, taken after autologous CMV-specific T cell therapy. This TCR was recovered from a human patient who had received a solid organ transplant and had CMV disease. After a transplant, not all T cells may be the patient's own; some may come from the graft donor. The chain links TRBV6-5 with TRBJ2-7, with TRBD1 as a weak D call on 5 bases. The sequenced DNA is TGTGCCAGCAGTTTTTACAGGACCTACGAGCAGTACTTC. It specifies CASSFYRTYEQYF.